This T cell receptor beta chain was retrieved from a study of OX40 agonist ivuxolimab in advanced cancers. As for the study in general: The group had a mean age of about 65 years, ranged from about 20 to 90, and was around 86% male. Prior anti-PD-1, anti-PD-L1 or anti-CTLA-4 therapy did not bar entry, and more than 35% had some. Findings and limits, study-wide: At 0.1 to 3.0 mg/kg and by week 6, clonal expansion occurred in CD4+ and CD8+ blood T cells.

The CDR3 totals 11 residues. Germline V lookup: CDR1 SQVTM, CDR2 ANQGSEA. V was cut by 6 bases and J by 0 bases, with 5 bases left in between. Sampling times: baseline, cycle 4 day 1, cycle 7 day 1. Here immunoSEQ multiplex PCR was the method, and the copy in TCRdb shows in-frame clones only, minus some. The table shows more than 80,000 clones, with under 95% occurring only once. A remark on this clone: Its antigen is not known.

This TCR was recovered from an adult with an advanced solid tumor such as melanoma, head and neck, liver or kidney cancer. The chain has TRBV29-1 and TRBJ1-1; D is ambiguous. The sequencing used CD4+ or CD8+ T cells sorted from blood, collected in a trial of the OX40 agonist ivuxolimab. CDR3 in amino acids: CSVGMNTEAFF. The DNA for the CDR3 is TGCAGCGTCGGGATGAACACTGAAGCTTTCTTT.